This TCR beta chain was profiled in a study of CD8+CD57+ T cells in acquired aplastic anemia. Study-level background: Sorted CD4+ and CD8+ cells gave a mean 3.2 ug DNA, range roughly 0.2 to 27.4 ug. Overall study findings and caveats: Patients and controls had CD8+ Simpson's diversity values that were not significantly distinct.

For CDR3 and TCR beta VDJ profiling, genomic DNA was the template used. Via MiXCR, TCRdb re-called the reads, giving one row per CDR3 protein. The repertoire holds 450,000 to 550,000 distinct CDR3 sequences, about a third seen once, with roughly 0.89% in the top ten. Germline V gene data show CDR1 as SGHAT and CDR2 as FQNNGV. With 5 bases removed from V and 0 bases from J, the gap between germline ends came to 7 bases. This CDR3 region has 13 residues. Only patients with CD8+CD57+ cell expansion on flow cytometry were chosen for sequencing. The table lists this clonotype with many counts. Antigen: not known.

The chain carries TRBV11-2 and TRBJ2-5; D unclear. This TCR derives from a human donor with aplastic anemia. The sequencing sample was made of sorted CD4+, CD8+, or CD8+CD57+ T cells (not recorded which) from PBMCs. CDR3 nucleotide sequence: TGTGCCAGCAGCGTCGAGTACCAAGAGACCCAGTACTTC. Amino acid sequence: CASSVEYQETQYF.